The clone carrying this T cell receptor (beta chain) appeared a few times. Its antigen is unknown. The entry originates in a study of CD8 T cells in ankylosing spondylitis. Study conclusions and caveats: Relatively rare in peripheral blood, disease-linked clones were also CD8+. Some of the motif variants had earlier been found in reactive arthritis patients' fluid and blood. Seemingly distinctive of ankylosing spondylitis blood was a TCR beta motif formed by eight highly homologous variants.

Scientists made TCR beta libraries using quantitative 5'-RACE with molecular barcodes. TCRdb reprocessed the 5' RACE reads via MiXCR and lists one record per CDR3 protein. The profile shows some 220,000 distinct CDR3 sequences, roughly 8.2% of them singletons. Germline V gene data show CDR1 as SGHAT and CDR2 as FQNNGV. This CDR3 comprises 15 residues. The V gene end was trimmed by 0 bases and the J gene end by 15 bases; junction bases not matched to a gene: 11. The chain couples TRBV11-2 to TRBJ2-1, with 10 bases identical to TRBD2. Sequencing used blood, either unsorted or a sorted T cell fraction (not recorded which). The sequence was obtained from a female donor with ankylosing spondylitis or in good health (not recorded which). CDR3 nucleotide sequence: TGTGCCAGCAGCTTAGACCCAGTCTCTAGCGGGAGTCGGTTCTTC. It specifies CASSLDPVSSGSRFF.